This T cell receptor (beta chain) was documented in a study of blood T cell repertoires in COVID-19. V lost 4 bases and J 5 bases, leaving 12 bases between the germline ends. Germline CDR1 and CDR2: MNHEY and SMNVEV (reference sequence). There are 15 residues in the CDR3. This clone was observed once. The data were produced by immunoSEQ multiplex PCR, yet TCRdb's version contains in-frame clones alone and is incomplete. There are 350,000 to 450,000 clones in the sample; approximately 90% occur only once, and around 0.86% lies in the top ten. This receptor was identified in a woman aged 40 to 50 who had been exposed to COVID-19. The sample taken for sequencing was PBMCs or T cells enriched from blood (not recorded which). The chain recombines TRBV27 with TRBJ1-6; weak D call: TRBD1 (5 bases). The CDR3 sequence is CASSSPGPNNSPLHF. The DNA for the CDR3 is TGTGCCAGCAGTTCCCCAGGGCCAAATAATTCACCCCTCCACTTT.